Sequencing of this TCR beta chain was carried out in a study of blood T cell repertoires in COVID-19. Study information: COVID-19 samples, acute and convalescent, were from the United States, Italy and Spain. Sources were T cells, B-cell-depleted T cells, or PBMCs; the material itself was cDNA or gDNA.

This CDR3 comprises 14 residues. V was pared by 4 bases and J by 5 bases, with 13 bases between. Germline values: CDR1 MNHEY, CDR2 SMNVEV (reference sequence). Original analysis: Estimates of nucleated cell counts were drawn from the amplification of reference gene primers. Method: immunoSEQ multiplex PCR; TCRdb's copy keeps in-frame clones and lacks some. V and J calls and clone size are as listed in that table; D and trimming were resolved from the DNA. This table holds roughly 62,000 clones, around four fifths found once. This sequence joins TRBV27 and TRBJ2-3; D is possibly TRBD2 (5 bases). Sequencing was carried out using peripheral blood. The TCR sequence derives from a woman older than 75 with active or convalescent COVID-19. CDR3 sequence: CASSSSRAGDTQYF. Written as DNA, the CDR3 is TGTGCCAGCAGTTCGTCCCGGGCGGGAGATACGCAGTATTTT.